Here is one T cell receptor (beta chain) with its context. This sample stems from a study of human T cells and chemical hapten exposure. Time point indicated: patch test 2, 6 weeks after DPC sensitization. Documented treatment: therapeutic diphenylcyclopropenone sensitization with weekly scalp DPC. Germline CDR1 is SGHDT and CDR2 is YYEEEE. The CDR3 contains 16 residues. Trimming cost V 4 bases and J 2 bases; bases outside gene matches: 8. TCRdb reanalysed the RACE reads using MiXCR and keeps one entry per CDR3 protein. This sample yields over 70,000 distinct CDR3 sequences, of which about 9% are seen a single time; approximately 3.7% belongs to the top ten.

The input for sequencing was whole blood, taken in connection with sensitization to the hapten diphenylcyclopropenone (DPC). The chain employs TRBV5-6 and TRBJ1-5, with 8 bases identical to TRBD1. The TCR was taken from a woman in her 50s with alopecia areata. Some clones in this sample may be carry-over from other donors' samples. CDR3 bases: TGTGCCAGCAGCGGGGGGACAGGAGATCGCAATCAGCCCCAGCATTTT. This sequence encodes CASSGGTGDRNQPQHF.